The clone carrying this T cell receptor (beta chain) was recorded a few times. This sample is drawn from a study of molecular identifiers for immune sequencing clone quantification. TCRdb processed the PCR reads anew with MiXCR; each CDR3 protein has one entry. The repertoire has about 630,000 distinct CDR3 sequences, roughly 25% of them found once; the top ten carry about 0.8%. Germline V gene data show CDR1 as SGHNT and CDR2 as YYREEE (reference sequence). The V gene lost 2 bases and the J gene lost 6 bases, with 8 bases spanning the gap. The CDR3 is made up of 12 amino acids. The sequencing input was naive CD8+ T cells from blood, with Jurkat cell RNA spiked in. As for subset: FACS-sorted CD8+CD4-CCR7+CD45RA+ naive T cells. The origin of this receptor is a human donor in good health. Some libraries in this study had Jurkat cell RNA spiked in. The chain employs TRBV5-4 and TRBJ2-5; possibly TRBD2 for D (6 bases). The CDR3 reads CASSFGGKTQYF. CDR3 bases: TGTGCCAGCAGCTTTGGGGGGAAGACCCAGTACTTC.